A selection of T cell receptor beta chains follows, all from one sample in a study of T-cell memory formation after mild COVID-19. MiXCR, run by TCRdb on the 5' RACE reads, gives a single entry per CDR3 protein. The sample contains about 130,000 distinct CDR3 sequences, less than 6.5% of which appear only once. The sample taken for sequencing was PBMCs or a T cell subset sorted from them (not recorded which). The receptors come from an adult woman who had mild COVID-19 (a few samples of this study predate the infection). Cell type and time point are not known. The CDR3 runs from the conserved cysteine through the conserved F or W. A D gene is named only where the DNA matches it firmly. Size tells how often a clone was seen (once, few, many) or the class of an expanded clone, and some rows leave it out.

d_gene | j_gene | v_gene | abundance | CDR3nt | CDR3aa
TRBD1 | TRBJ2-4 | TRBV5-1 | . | TGCGTCAGCAGCTCGGGACAGGGAAACATTCAGTACTTC | CVSSSGQGNIQYF
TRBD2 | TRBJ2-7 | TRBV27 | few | TGTGCCAGCAGTGCCCTTAGTAGCGGGGGGGCGCGTGAGCAGTACTTC | CASSALSSGGAREQYF
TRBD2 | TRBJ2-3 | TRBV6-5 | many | TGTGCCAGCAGTTTACTCGGGTTCACGCTAGCGGGGGCCGGTACGCAGTATTTT | CASSLLGFTLAGAGTQYF
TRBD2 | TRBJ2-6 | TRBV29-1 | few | TGCTCTGCTAGCGGGAGGTCTGGGGCCAACGTCCTGACTTTC | CSASGRSGANVLTF
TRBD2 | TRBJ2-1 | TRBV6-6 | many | TGTGCCAGCAGTTACTCGCCAACTAGCGGGGTCTACAATGAGCAGTTCTTC | CASSYSPTSGVYNEQFF
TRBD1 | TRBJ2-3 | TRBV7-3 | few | TGTGCCAGCAGCCGTCGGACAGGGGGCGGCACAGATACGCAGTATTTT | CASSRRTGGGTDTQYF
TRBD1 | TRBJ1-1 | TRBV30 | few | TGTGCCTGGAGGAGACAGGGGGGGAACACTGAAGCTTTCTTT | CAWRRQGGNTEAFF
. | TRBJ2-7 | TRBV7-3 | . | TGTGCCAGCAGCTTATGGGGCGACGGGGGCTACGAGCAGTACTTC | CASSLWGDGGYEQYF
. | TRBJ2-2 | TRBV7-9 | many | TGTGCCAGCAGCTTAATGCTCTTGGACAGAATCACGAACACCGGGGAGCTGTTTTTT | CASSLMLLDRITNTGELFF
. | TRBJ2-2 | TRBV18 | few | TGTGCCAGCTCACCTGGAGCCACCGGGGAGCTGTTTTTT | CASSPGATGELFF
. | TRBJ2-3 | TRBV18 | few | TGTGCCAGCTCACCACCGGGGGTAGATACGCAGTATTTT | CASSPPGVDTQYF
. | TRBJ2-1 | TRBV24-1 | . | TGTGCCACCAGTGATCCCCGTAGAGGGTTTGCCTACAATGAGCAGTTCTTC | CATSDPRRGFAYNEQFF
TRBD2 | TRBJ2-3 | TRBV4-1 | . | TGCGCCAGCAGCCTCCAACTTAGCGGGAGCGGCGATACGCAGTATTTT | CASSLQLSGSGDTQYF
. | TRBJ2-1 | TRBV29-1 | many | TGCAGCTCAATAAAATTCGGGTTTAACAATGAGCAGTTCTTC | CSSIKFGFNNEQFF
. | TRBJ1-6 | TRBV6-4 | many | TGTGCCAGCAGTGATCTTAATTCACCCCTCCACTTT | CASSDLNSPLHF
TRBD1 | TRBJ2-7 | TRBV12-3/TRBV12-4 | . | TGTGCCAGCAGTTTACGGACAGGGGGCGTCAGGCCCTACGAGCAGTACTTC | CASSLRTGGVRPYEQYF
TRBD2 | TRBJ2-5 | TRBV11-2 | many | TGTGCCAGCAGCTTTAACAGCGGGGGGGCGGAAGAGACCCAGTACTTC | CASSFNSGGAEETQYF
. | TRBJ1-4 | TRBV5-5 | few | TGTGCCAGCAGCTTGCCCCTAGGACGCGGAATTAATGAAAAACTGTTTTTT | CASSLPLGRGINEKLFF
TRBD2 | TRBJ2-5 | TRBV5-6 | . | TGTGCCAGCAGCCGGGAGGGGACCCAGTACTTC | CASSREGTQYF
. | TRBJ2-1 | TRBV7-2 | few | TGTGCCAGCAGCCCCCGATTTGAAAGGCCGTACAATGAGCAGTTCTTC | CASSPRFERPYNEQFF
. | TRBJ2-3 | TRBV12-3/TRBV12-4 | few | TGTGCCAGCAGTTTAGTCAGCACAGATACGCAGTATTTT | CASSLVSTDTQYF
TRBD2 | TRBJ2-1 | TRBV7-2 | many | TGTGCCAGCAGCACAACCGGGACTAGGGGCAACAATGAGCAGTTCTTC | CASSTTGTRGNNEQFF
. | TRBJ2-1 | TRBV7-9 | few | TGTGCCAGCAGCTTATTCAGCTACAATGAGCAGTTCTTC | CASSLFSYNEQFF
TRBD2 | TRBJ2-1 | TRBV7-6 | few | TGTGCCAGCAGCTTAGTGGTGGGGTTAGCGGGATTCAATGAGCAGTTCTTC | CASSLVVGLAGFNEQFF
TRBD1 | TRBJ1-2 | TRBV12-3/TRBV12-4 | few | TGTGCCAGCAGTTACTCGACAGGGGACGGCTACACCTTC | CASSYSTGDGYTF
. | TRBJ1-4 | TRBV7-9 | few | TGTGCCAGCAGCTTAGGTCGCAGAGGCTCCACGAGGGGCCCAAATGAAAAACTGTTTTTT | CASSLGRRGSTRGPNEKLFF
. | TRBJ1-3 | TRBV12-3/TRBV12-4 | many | TGTGCCAGCAGTTTCGGAGGGTACGGAAACACCATATATTTT | CASSFGGYGNTIYF
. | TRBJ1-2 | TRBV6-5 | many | TGTGCCAGCAGTCCAGGTTCCTATGGCTACACCTTC | CASSPGSYGYTF
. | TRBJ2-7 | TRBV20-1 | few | TGCAGTGCTAAAGTGGGACCGAAGGCGGGCGAGCAGTACTTC | CSAKVGPKAGEQYF
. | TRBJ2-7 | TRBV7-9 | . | TGTGCCAGCAGCGCAGGACATGGGATTCACGAGCAGTACTTC | CASSAGHGIHEQYF
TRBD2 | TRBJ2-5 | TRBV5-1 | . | TGCGCCAGCAGCGGAGCGGGGATTTTAGAGACCCAGTACTTC | CASSGAGILETQYF
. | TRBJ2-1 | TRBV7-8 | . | TGTGCCAGCAGCCAAAATACCGAGGGACTTCGTCGGTTCTTC | CASSQNTEGLRRFF
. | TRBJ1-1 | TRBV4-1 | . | TGCGCCAGCAGCCAAGATTTCCAAGCTTTCTTT | CASSQDFQAFF
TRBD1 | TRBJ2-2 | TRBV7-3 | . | TGTGCCAGCAGTAGGACAGGCTTACGGAACACCGGGGAGCTGTTTTTT | CASSRTGLRNTGELFF
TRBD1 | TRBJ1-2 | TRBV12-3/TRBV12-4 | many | TGTGCCAGCAGCACAAGGACAGGGGTCTATGGCTACACCTTC | CASSTRTGVYGYTF
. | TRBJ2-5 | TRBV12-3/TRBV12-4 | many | TGTGCCAGCAGTTCCGATGTGAGGGGGAGGTACCAAGAGACCCAGTACTTC | CASSSDVRGRYQETQYF
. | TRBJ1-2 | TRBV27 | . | TGTGCCAGCAGTTTATCGGAGGACACAGCTAACTATGGCTACACCTTC | CASSLSEDTANYGYTF
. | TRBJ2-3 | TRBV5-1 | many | TGCGCCAGCAGCTTGGATAGCGGCCCCACAGATACGCAGTATTTT | CASSLDSGPTDTQYF
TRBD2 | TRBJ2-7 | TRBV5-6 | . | TGTGCCAGCAGCCAGCTGGCGGGGGTGAGGTACGAGCAGTACTTC | CASSQLAGVRYEQYF
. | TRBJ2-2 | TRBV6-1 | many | TGTGCCAGCAGCTCCGGGTCGAACACCGGGGAGCTGTTTTTT | CASSSGSNTGELFF
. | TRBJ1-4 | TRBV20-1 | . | TGCAGTGCTAGTTTCCTCGGGGGACACAATGAAAAACTGTTTTTT | CSASFLGGHNEKLFF
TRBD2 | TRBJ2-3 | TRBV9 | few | TGTGCCAGCAGCGTCACTAGCGGGGGGTCTAGCACAGATACGCAGTATTTT | CASSVTSGGSSTDTQYF
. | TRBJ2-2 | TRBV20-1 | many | TGCAGTGCTAGAGTTACGGTCAGCGGGGAGCTGTTTTTT | CSARVTVSGELFF
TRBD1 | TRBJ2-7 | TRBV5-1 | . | TGCGCCAGCAGCTTGGGTTGGACAGGGGGCGGAACGGTCTACGAGCAGTACTTC | CASSLGWTGGGTVYEQYF
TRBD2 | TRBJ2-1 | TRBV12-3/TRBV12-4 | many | TGTGCCAGCAGAACTAGCGGGAGTAATGAGCAGTTCTTC | CASRTSGSNEQFF
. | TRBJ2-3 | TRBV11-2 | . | TGTGCCAGCAGCGTTTTGGGACATCCCACAGATACGCAGTATTTT | CASSVLGHPTDTQYF
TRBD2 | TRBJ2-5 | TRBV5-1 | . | TGCGCCAGCAGCTTGAGGGCTAGCGGGAGTGGAGAGACCCAGTACTTC | CASSLRASGSGETQYF
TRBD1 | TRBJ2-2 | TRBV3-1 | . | TGTGCCAGCAGCCAAGTGACAGGGGTTCGCACCGGGGAGCTGTTTTTT | CASSQVTGVRTGELFF
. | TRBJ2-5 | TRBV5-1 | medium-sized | TGCGCCAGCAGCCACCTACGGGAGACCCAGTACTTC | CASSHLRETQYF